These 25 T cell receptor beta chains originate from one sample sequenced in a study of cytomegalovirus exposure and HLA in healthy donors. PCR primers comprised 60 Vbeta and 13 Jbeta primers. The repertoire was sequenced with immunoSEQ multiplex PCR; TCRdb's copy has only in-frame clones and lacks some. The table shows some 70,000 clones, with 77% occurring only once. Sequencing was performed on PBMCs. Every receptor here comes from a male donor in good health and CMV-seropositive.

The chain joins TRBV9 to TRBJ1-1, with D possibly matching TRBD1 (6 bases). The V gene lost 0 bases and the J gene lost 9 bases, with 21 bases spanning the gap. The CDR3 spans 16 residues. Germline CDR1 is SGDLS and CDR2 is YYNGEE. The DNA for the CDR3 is TGTGCCAGCAGCGTAGATACAAAGGGGGGGCGCGGTAAAGCTTTCTTT. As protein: CASSVDTKGGRGKAFF.

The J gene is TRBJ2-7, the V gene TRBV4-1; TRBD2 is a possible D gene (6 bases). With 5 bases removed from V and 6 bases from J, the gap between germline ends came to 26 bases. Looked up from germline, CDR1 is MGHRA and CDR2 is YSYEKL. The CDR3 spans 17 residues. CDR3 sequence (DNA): TGCGCCAGCAGCATATGGGGCTCGGGACTTTTCACCCGCGAGCAGTACTTC. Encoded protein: CASSIWGSGLFTREQYF.

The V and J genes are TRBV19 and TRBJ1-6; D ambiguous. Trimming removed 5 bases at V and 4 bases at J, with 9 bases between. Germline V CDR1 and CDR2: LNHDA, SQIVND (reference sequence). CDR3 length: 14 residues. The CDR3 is CASSLAGYNSPLHF. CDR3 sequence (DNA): TGTGCCAGTAGTTTGGCGGGATATAATTCACCCCTCCACTTT.

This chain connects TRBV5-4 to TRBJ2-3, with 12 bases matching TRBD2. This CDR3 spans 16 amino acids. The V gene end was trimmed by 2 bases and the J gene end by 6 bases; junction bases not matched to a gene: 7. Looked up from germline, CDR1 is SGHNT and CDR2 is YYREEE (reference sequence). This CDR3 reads CASSFRLAGAGDTQYF. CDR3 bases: TGTGCCAGCAGCTTCCGACTAGCGGGGGCGGGGGATACGCAGTATTTT.

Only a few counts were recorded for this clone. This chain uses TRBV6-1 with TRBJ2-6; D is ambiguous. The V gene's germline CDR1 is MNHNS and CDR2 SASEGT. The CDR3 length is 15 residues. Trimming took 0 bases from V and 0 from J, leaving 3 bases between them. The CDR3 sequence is CASSEASSGANVLTF. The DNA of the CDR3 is TGTGCCAGCAGTGAAGCCAGCTCTGGGGCCAACGTCCTGACTTTC.

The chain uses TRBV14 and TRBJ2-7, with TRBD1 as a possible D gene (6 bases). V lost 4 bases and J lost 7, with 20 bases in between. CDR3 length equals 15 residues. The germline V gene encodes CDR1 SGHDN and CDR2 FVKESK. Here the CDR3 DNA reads TGTGCCAGCAGCCTCAGGGGACCCCTGCCGGGAGAGCAGTACTTC. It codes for CASSLRGPLPGEQYF.

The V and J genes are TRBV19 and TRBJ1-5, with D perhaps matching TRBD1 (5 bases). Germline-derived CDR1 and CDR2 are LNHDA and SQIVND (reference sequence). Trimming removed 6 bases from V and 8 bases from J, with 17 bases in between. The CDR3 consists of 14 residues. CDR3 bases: TGTGCCAGTAGACCAGACAGCCCTATCGAGCCCCAGCATTTT. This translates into CASRPDSPIEPQHF. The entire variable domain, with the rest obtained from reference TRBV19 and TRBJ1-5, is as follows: DGGITQSPKYLFRKEGQNVTLSCEQNLNHDAMYWYRQDPGQGLRLIYYSQIVNDFQKGDIAEGYSVSREKKESFPLTVTSAQKNPTAFYLCASRPDSPIEPQHFGDGTRLSIL.

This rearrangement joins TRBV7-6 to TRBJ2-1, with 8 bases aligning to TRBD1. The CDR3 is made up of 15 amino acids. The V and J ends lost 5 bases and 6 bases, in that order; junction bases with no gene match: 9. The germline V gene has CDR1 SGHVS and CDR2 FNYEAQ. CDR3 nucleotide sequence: TGTGCCAGCAGCCCTCGGGGACAGGCGGTCAATGAGCAGTTCTTC. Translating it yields CASSPRGQAVNEQFF.

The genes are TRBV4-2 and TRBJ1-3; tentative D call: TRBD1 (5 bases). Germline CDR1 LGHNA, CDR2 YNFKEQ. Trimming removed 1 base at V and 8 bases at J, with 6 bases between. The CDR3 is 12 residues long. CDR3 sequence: CASSQAGDTIYF. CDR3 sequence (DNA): TGTGCCAGCAGCCAAGCGGGGGACACCATATATTTT.

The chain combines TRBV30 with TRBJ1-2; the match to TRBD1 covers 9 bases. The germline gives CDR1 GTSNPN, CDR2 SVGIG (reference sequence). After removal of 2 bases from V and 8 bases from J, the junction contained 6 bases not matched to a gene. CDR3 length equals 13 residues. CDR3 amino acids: CAWSPGQGRGYTF. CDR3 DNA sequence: TGTGCCTGGAGTCCCGGACAGGGGAGAGGCTACACCTTC.

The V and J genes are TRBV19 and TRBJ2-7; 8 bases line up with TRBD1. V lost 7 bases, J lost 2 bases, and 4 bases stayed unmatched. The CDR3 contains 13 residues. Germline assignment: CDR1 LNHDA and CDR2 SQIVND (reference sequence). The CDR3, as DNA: TGTGCCAGTACCCGACAGGGGACCTACGAGCAGTACTTC. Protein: CASTRQGTYEQYF.

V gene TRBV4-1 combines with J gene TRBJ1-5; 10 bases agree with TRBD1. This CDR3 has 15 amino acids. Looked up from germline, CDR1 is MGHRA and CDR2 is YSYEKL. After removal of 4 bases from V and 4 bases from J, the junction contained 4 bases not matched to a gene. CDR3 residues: CASSRDRGRNQPQHF. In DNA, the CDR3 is TGCGCCAGCAGCCGTGACAGGGGGCGGAATCAGCCCCAGCATTTT.

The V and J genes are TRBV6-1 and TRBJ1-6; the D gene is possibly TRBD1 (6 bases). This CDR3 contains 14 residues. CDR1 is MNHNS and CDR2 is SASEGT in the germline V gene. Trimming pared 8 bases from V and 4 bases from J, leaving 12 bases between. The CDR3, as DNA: TGTGCCAGCTGGGGGCAGCCTTATAATTCACCCCTCCACTTT. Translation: CASWGQPYNSPLHF.

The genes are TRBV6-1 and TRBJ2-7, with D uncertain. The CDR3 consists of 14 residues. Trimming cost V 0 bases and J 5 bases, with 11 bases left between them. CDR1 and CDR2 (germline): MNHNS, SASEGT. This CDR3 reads CASSEALTIDEQYF. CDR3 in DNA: TGTGCCAGCAGTGAAGCGCTAACGATAGACGAGCAGTACTTC.

As DNA, the CDR3 is TGCGCCAGCAGCTTGGTACCAGAGAACACTGAAGCTTTCTTT. Translating it yields CASSLVPENTEAFF. The J gene is TRBJ1-1, the V gene TRBV5-1, with D hard to call. The CDR3 consists of 14 residues. V gave up 0 bases and J gave up 1 base, with 7 bases separating them. Germline V gives CDR1 SGHRS, CDR2 YFSETQ.

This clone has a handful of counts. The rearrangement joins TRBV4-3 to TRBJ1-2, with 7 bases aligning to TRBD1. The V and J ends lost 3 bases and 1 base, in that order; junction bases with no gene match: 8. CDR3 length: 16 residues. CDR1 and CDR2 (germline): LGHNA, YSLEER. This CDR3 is CASSQVRGTDNYGYTF. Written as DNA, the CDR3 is TGCGCCAGCAGCCAGGTTCGAGGGACAGATAACTATGGCTACACCTTC.

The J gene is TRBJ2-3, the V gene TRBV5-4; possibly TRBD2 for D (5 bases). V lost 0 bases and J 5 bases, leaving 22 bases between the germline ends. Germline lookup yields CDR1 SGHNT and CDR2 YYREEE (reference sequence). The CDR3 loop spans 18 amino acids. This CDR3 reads CASSLAGVPGDLGDTQYF. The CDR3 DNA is TGTGCCAGCAGCTTGGCCGGGGTCCCTGGAGACCTGGGAGATACGCAGTATTTT.

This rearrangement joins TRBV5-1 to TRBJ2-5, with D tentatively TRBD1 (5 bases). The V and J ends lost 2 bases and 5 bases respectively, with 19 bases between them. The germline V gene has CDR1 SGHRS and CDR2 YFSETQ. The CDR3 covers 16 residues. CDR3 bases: TGCGCCAGCAGCTTAAGGGGTAGCAGTTGGTTGGAGACCCAGTACTTC. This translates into CASSLRGSSWLETQYF.

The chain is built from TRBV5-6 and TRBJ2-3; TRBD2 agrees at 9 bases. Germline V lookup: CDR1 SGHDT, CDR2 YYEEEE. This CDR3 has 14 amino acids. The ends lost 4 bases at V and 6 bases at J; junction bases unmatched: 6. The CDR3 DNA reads TGTGCCAGCAGCATCCTAGCGGGGAGGGATACGCAGTATTTT. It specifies CASSILAGRDTQYF.

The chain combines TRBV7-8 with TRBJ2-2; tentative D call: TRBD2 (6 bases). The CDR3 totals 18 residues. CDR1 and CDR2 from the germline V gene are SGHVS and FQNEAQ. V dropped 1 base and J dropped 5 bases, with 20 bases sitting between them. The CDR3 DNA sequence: TGTGCCAGCAGCTTAGGTGATGGACGTCCCGGGGGTACCGGGGAGCTGTTTTTT. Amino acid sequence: CASSLGDGRPGGTGELFF. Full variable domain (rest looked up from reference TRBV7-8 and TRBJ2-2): GAGVSQSPRYKVAKRGQDVALRCDPISGHVSLFWYQQALGQGPEFLTYFQNEAQLDKSGLPSDRFFAERPEGSVSTLKIQRTQQEDSAVYLCASSLGDGRPGGTGELFFGEGSRLTVL.

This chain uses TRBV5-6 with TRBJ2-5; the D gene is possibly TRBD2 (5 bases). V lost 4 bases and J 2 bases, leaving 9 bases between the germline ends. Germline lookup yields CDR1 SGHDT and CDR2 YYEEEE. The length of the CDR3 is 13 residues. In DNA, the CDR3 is TGTGCCAGCAGCCGGACTGATCAAGAGACCCAGTACTTC. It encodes CASSRTDQETQYF.

Written as DNA, the CDR3 is TGTGCCAGCAGCCTCCTACCGGGACAGGGGGATGAAAAACTGTTTTTT. Translation gives CASSLLPGQGDEKLFF. The chain is built from TRBV9 and TRBJ1-4, with TRBD1 identical over 11 bases. Germline lookup yields CDR1 SGDLS and CDR2 YYNGEE. This CDR3 has 16 residues. Trimming at V came to 4 bases and at J to 6 bases, leaving 8 bases not matched to a gene.

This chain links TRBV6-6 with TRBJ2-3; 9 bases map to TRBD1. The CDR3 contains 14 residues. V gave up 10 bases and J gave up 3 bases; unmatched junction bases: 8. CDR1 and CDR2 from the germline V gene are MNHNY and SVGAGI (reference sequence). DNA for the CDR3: TGTGCCATAGCACAGGGGGCAGTAACAGATACGCAGTATTTT. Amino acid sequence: CAIAQGAVTDTQYF.

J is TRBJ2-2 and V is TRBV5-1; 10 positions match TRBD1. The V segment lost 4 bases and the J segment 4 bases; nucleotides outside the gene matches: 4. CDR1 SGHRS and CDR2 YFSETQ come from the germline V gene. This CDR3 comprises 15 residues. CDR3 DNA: TGCGCCAGCAGCAAAGGACAGGGGGGCACCGGGGAGCTGTTTTTT. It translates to CASSKGQGGTGELFF.

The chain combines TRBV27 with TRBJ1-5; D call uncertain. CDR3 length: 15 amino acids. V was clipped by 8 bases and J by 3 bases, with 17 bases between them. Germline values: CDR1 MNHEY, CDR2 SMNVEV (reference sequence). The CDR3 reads CASRPLGSFNQPQHF. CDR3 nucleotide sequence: TGTGCCAGCCGGCCCTTGGGCAGCTTCAATCAGCCCCAGCATTTT.